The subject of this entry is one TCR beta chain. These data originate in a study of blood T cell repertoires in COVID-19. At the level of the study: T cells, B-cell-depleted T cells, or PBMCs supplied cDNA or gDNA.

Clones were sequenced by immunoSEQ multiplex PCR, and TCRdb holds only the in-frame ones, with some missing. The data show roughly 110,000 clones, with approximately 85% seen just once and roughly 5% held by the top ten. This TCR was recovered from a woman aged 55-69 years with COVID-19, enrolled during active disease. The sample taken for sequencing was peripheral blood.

The chain's CDR3 is CASSTGVMNTEAFF. CDR3 in DNA: TGTGCCAGCAGTACAGGGGTTATGAACACTGAAGCTTTCTTT. The chain has TRBV2 and TRBJ1-1, with TRBD1 identical over 7 bases. The V and J ends lost 5 bases and 0 bases, in that order; junction bases with no gene match: 3. Per the germline V gene, CDR1 is SNHLY and CDR2 is FYNNEI. The CDR3 contains 14 residues.